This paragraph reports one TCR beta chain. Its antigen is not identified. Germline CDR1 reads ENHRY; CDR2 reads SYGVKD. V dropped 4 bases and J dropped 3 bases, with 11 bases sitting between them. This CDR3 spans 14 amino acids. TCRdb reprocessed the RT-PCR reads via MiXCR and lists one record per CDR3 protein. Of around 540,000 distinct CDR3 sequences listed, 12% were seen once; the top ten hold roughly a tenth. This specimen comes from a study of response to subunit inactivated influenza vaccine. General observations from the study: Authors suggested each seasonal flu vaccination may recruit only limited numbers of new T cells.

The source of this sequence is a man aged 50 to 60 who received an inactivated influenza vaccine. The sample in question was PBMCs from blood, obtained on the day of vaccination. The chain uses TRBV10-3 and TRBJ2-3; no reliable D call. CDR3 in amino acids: CAISVGLFTDTQYF. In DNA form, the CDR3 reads TGTGCCATCAGTGTCGGATTATTTACAGATACGCAGTATTTT.